A selection of T cell receptor beta chains follows, all from one sample in a study of T cell changes during pregnancy in multiple sclerosis. The repertoire was sequenced with immunoSEQ multiplex PCR; TCRdb's copy has only in-frame clones and lacks some. The table records tens of thousands of clones, roughly 87% of them present only once. Sample: CD8+ T cells from peripheral blood mononuclear cells, taken in the first trimester of pregnancy. The receptors here all came from a female donor with multiple sclerosis, enrolled in a pregnancy study. Each CDR3 is given with its conserved first and last residue. A D gene is named only where the DNA matches it firmly. Size values are once, few and many counts, or a class for expanded clones, and some rows have none.

abundance,d_gene,v_gene,j_gene,CDR3nt,CDR3aa
NA,TRBD2,TRBV9,TRBJ2-1,TGTGCCAGCAGCGATAGCGGGAGGTTCCTTTACAATGAGCAGTTCTTC,CASSDSGRFLYNEQFF
few,TRBD1,TRBV19,TRBJ2-7,TGTGCCAGTAGTTCCAGGACAGGGGACTACGAGCAGTACTTC,CASSSRTGDYEQYF
NA,NA,TRBV7-9,TRBJ1-3,TGTGCCAGCAGCTTAGTTCTGGGAGACGGAAACACCATATATTTT,CASSLVLGDGNTIYF
once,NA,TRBV18,TRBJ2-1,TGTGCCAGCTCACCCACTTCCCATGAGCAGTTCTTC,CASSPTSHEQFF
NA,TRBD1,TRBV5-6,TRBJ1-1,TGTGCCAGCAGCTCTGGGACAGGGAGGGCCTTTTCGGCTTTCTTT,CASSSGTGRAFSAFF
NA,NA,TRBV18,TRBJ2-3,TGTGCCAGCTCACCAGAAGGGAGGAACACAGATACGCAGTATTTT,CASSPEGRNTDTQYF
once,NA,TRBV19,TRBJ2-3,TGTGCCAGTAGTAGGGACTCCTTCACAGATACGCAGTATTTT,CASSRDSFTDTQYF
NA,NA,TRBV28,TRBJ2-7,TGTGCCAGCAGTTTACCAGGGGCACTAGCGCTGTACGAGCAGTACTTC,CASSLPGALALYEQYF
NA,TRBD2,TRBV9,TRBJ2-5,TGTGCCAGCAGCGGAACTAGCGGGAGGGCGGAGACCCAGTACTTC,CASSGTSGRAETQYF
NA,NA,TRBV2,TRBJ2-1,TGTGCCAGCAGAGAGAGGGGGGGTGGAAACAATGAGCAGTTCTTC,CASRERGGGNNEQFF
NA,TRBD1,TRBV7-2,TRBJ2-7,TGTGCCAGCAGCTCCCATGATACAGACAGGGCCGACGAGCAGTACTTC,CASSSHDTDRADEQYF
NA,TRBD1,TRBV7-9,TRBJ1-1,TGTGCCAGCAGCGGACGGACAGGGCAAACTGAAGCTTTCTTT,CASSGRTGQTEAFF
NA,NA,TRBV6-1,TRBJ2-7,TGTGCCAGCAGGATTAGCCCCGACAGTTTCTACGAGCAGTACTTC,CASRISPDSFYEQYF
NA,NA,TRBV18,TRBJ2-3,TGTGCCAGCTCACCGCCGGGGACAGATACGCAGTATTTT,CASSPPGTDTQYF
NA,NA,TRBV19,TRBJ2-5,TGTGCCAGTAGTATCGATAACAGAGACCAAGAGACCCAGTACTTC,CASSIDNRDQETQYF
NA,TRBD1,TRBV5-1,TRBJ1-1,TGCGCCAGCAGCTACCTGGGACAGGGGGATTATACGGACACTGAAGCTTTCTTT,CASSYLGQGDYTDTEAFF
NA,TRBD1,TRBV5-1,TRBJ2-7,TGCGCCAGCAGCTTTGATCACAGGGGTTCCTACGAGCAGTACTTC,CASSFDHRGSYEQYF
NA,TRBD1,TRBV7-6,TRBJ2-7,TGTGCCGTAACCCTAGAGACAGGGGGTTCCTACGAGCAGTACTTC,CAVTLETGGSYEQYF
NA,TRBD1,TRBV19,TRBJ2-5,TGTGCCAGTAGTATGGGACAGGGTTCTTTAGAGACCCAGTACTTC,CASSMGQGSLETQYF
NA,NA,TRBV13,TRBJ1-5,TGTGCCAGCAGCTTAGGGCAGGGCAATCAGCCCCAGCATTTT,CASSLGQGNQPQHF
NA,TRBD1,TRBV5-3,TRBJ1-5,TGTGCCAGAAGCCTGACAGGGAGAGAGCAGCCCCAGCATTTT,CARSLTGREQPQHF
NA,TRBD1,TRBV6-5,TRBJ2-1,TGTGCCAGCAGTTACAGCGACAGGGGGAATGAGCAGTTCTTC,CASSYSDRGNEQFF
NA,NA,TRBV27,TRBJ1-3,TGTGCCAGCAGTCCCATAGGGTCGGGGTATGGAAACACCATATATTTT,CASSPIGSGYGNTIYF
NA,NA,TRBV6-5,TRBJ2-7,TGTGCCAGCAGTTCATCCTCTGGGACATCGCCCTACGAGCAGTACTTC,CASSSSSGTSPYEQYF
NA,NA,TRBV1,TRBJ1-2,TGCACCAGCAGCCAAGATTTTTCTGGTGGCAGTTGGGCGGGGCACTATGGCTACACCTTC,CTSSQDFSGGSWAGHYGYTF
NA,NA,TRBV10-3,TRBJ2-7,TGTGCCATCAGTCCGGGAGCTAAACCCTACGAGCAGTACTTC,CAISPGAKPYEQYF
NA,TRBD1,TRBV16,TRBJ2-1,TGTGCCAGCAGCCAGGTGGGGGACAGGGGTGTCAATGAGCAGTTCTTC,CASSQVGDRGVNEQFF
NA,TRBD2,TRBV10-3,TRBJ2-2,TGTGCCCTGTCTAGCGGGGCTGACACCGGGGAGCTGTTTTTT,CALSSGADTGELFF
NA,NA,TRBV15,TRBJ2-7,TGTGCCACCAGCAGTAACAGGGTCGCCTACGAGCAGTACTTC,CATSSNRVAYEQYF
NA,NA,TRBV5-1,TRBJ2-1,TGCGCCAGCAGCTCGTACAATGAGCAGTTCTTC,CASSSYNEQFF
NA,TRBD1,TRBV9,TRBJ2-5,TGTGCCAGCAACCCCGGGACAGAAGAGACCCAGTACTTC,CASNPGTEETQYF
once,NA,TRBV27,TRBJ1-1,TGTGCCAGCAGTTTAAGATCGGGCAGGGAGGCTGAAGCTTTCTTT,CASSLRSGREAEAFF
NA,NA,TRBV14,TRBJ2-5,TGTGCCAGCAGCCAAGATTCGACTAGGGGCCAAGAGACCCAGTACTTC,CASSQDSTRGQETQYF
NA,TRBD2,TRBV7-8,TRBJ2-3,TGTGCCAGCAGCCTCCTAGCGGGTAGCACAGATACGCAGTATTTT,CASSLLAGSTDTQYF
NA,NA,TRBV10-3,TRBJ2-7,TGTGCCATCAGCCATGAACAGGGCAGTGACGAGCAGTACTTC,CAISHEQGSDEQYF
NA,TRBD1,TRBV6-1,TRBJ1-2,TGTGCCAGCAGTGAAGGGACAGGGGGCTATGGCTACACCTTC,CASSEGTGGYGYTF
NA,TRBD1,TRBV29-1,TRBJ2-1,TGCAGCGGAGGGACAGGGGAAGGCAATGAGCAGTTCTTC,CSGGTGEGNEQFF
NA,TRBD2,TRBV19,TRBJ2-3,TGTGCCAGTAGACCGGGACTAGCCACAGATACGCAGTATTTT,CASRPGLATDTQYF
few,NA,TRBV6-5,TRBJ1-5,TGTGCCAGCAGTGAACAGGGTGTAAATCAGCCCCAGCATTTT,CASSEQGVNQPQHF
NA,NA,TRBV2,TRBJ1-5,TGTGCCAGCAGCCCCCTCCTCTTATATAGCAATCAGCCCCAGCATTTT,CASSPLLLYSNQPQHF